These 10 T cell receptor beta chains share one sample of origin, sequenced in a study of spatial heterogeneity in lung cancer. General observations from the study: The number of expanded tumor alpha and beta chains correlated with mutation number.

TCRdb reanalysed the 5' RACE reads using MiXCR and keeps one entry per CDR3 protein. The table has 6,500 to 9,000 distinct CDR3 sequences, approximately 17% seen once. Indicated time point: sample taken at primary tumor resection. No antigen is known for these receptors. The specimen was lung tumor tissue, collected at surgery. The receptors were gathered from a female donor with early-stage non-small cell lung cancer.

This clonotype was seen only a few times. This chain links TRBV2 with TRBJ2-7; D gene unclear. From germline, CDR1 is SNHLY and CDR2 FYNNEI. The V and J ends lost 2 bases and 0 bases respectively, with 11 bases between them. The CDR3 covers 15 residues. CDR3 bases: TGTGCCAGCAGTGAAACCCCCGGCAGCTCCTACGAGCAGTACTTC. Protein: CASSETPGSSYEQYF. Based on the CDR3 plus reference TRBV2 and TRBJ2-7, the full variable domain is EPEVTQTPSHQVTQMGQEVILRCVPISNHLYFYWYRQILGQKVEFLVSFYNNEISEKSEIFDDQFSVERPDGSNFTLKIRSTKLEDSAMYFCASSETPGSSYEQYFGPGTRLTVT.

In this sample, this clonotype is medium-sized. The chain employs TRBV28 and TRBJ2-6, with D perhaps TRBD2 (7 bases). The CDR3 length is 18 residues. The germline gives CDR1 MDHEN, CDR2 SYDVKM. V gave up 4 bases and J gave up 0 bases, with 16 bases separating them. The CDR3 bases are TGTGCCAGCAGTTCCGAAGGGGGGGCCTCCTCTGGGGCCAACGTCCTGACTTTC. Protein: CASSSEGGASSGANVLTF. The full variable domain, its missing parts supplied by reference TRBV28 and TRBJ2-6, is DVKVTQSSRYLVKRTGEKVFLECVQDMDHENMFWYRQDPGLGLRLIYFSYDVKMKEKGDIPEGYSVSREKKERFSLILESASTNQTSMYLCASSSEGGASSGANVLTFGAGSRLTVL.

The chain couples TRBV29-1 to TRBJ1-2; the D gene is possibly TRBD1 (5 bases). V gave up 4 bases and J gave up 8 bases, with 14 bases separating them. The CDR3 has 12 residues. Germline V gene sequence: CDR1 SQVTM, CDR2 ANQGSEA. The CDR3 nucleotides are TGCAGCGTTGTTGGGGGTACCGCCGGCTACACCTTC. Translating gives CSVVGGTAGYTF.

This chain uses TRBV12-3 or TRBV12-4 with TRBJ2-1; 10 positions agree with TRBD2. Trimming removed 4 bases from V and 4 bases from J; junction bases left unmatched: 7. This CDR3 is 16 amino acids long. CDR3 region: CASSSAGGILYNEQFF. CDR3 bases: TGTGCCAGCAGTTCAGCGGGGGGGATTCTTTACAATGAGCAGTTCTTC.

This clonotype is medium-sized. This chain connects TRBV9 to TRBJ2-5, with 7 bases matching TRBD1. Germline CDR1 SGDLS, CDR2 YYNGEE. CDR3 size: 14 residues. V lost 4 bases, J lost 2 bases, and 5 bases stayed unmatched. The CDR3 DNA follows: TGTGCCAGCAGCCTCTCAGGGGGTCAAGAGACCCAGTACTTC. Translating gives CASSLSGGQETQYF.

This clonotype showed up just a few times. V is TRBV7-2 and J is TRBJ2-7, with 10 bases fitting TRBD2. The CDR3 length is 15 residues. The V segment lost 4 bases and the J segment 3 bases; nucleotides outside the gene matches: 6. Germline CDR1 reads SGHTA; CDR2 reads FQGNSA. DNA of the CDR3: TGTGCCAGCAGCTCGGGACTAGCGTTATTCTACGAGCAGTACTTC. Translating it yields CASSSGLALFYEQYF.

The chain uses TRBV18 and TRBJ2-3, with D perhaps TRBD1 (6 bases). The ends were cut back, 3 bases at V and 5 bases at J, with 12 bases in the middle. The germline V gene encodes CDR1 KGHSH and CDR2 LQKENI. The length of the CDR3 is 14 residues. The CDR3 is CASSPARGIDTQYF. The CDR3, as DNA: TGTGCCAGCTCACCGGCCAGGGGCATAGATACGCAGTATTTT.

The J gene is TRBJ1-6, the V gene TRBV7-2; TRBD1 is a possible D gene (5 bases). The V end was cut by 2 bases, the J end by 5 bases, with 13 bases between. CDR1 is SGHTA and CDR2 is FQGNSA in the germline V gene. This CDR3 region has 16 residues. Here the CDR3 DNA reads TGTGCCAGCAGCTTAACTCCGGGGGTAGATAATTCACCCCTCCACTTT. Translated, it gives CASSLTPGVDNSPLHF.

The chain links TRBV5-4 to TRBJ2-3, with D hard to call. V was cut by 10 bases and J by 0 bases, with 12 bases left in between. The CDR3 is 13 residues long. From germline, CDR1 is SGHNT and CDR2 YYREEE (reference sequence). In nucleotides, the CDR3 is TGTGCCTGTGGAGCAATTAGCACAGATACGCAGTATTTT. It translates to CACGAISTDTQYF. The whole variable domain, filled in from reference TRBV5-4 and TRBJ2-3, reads ETGVTQSPTHLIKTRGQQVTLRCSSQSGHNTVSWYQQALGQGPQFIFQYYREEENGRGNFPPRFSGLQFPNYSSELNVNALELDDSALYLCACGAISTDTQYFGPGTRLTVL.

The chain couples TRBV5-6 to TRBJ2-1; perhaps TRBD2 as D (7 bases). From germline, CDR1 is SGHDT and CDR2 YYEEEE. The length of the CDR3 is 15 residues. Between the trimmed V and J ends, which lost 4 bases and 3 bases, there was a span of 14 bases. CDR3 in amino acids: CASSPGGPFYNEQFF. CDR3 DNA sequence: TGTGCCAGCAGCCCGGGGGGCCCCTTCTACAATGAGCAGTTCTTC.